The rows below give T cell receptor beta chains drawn from one sample of a study of T cell changes during pregnancy in multiple sclerosis. Method: immunoSEQ multiplex PCR; TCRdb's copy keeps in-frame clones and lacks some. This sample has 30,000 to 35,000 clones, with about nine tenths found just once. Sequenced here: CD8+ T cells from peripheral blood mononuclear cells, sampled in the first trimester of pregnancy. Receptors originate from a female donor with multiple sclerosis, enrolled in a pregnancy study. The CDR3 runs from the conserved cysteine through the conserved F or W. A D gene is named only where the DNA matches it firmly. Size tells how often a clone was seen (once, few, many) or the class of an expanded clone, and some rows leave it out.

TRBV7-9,TRBJ1-2,TRBD1,-,CASSSTTTGTGRHYGYTF,TGTGCCAGCAGCTCAACAACAACCGGGACAGGGAGGCACTATGGCTACACCTTC
TRBV29-1,TRBJ1-6,-,-,CSVPLRGRYNSPLHF,TGCAGCGTACCCTTGAGAGGGCGCTATAATTCACCCCTCCACTTT
TRBV28,TRBJ1-4,TRBD1,-,CASSSIPGTATNEKLFF,TGTGCCAGCAGTTCTATACCCGGGACAGCAACTAATGAAAAACTGTTTTTT
TRBV9,TRBJ1-1,TRBD1,-,CASRALDRGTAEAFF,TGTGCCAGCAGAGCCCTAGACAGGGGAACGGCTGAAGCTTTCTTT
TRBV4-2,TRBJ1-2,-,once,CASSLGGNGYTF,TGTGCCAGCAGCCTGGGGGGAAATGGCTACACCTTC
TRBV28,TRBJ2-7,TRBD1,-,CASQTLDRSYEQYF,TGTGCCAGCCAGACCTTGGACAGGTCCTACGAGCAGTACTTC
TRBV27,TRBJ2-3,-,-,CASTSGDTQYF,TGTGCCAGCACTTCAGGAGATACGCAGTATTTT
TRBV7-3,TRBJ1-4,-,-,CASSPPRCENEKLFF,TGTGCCAGCAGCCCTCCACGATGCGAGAATGAAAAACTGTTTTTT
TRBV11-1,TRBJ2-7,TRBD1,once,CASSYSGTVSSYEQYF,TGTGCCAGCAGCTATTCCGGGACAGTCAGCTCCTACGAGCAGTACTTC
TRBV11-2,TRBJ1-1,TRBD1,-,CASSGLRGLLTEAFF,TGTGCCAGCAGCGGGCTAAGGGGGCTTCTCACTGAAGCTTTCTTT
TRBV29-1,TRBJ2-1,TRBD2,few,CSVEAGGYNEQFF,TGCAGCGTTGAAGCGGGAGGGTACAATGAGCAGTTCTTC
TRBV6-6,TRBJ2-1,-,-,CASSRRGAGNEQFF,TGTGCCAGCAGCCGGCGGGGTGCAGGGAATGAGCAGTTCTTC
TRBV7-9,TRBJ2-5,TRBD2,-,CASSARGRGAETQYF,TGTGCCAGCAGCGCTCGGGGGCGGGGGGCCGAGACCCAGTACTTC
TRBV5-4,TRBJ2-1,-,-,CASSFVGGPYNEQFF,TGTGCCAGCAGCTTCGTGGGTGGGCCCTACAATGAGCAGTTCTTC
TRBV19,TRBJ2-7,TRBD2,-,CASSLAGLGYEQYF,TGTGCCAGTAGCCTAGCGGGATTGGGCTACGAGCAGTACTTC
TRBV7-9,TRBJ2-3,TRBD2,once,CASSLAASGPTDTQYF,TGTGCCAGCAGCTTAGCAGCTAGCGGACCCACAGATACGCAGTATTTT
TRBV7-9,TRBJ2-3,-,-,CASSYSSTDTQYF,TGTGCCAGCAGCTACTCTAGCACAGATACGCAGTATTTT
TRBV25-1,TRBJ1-1,-,once,CASSDWTVGAFF,TGTGCCAGCAGTGACTGGACAGTTGGAGCTTTCTTT
TRBV4-1,TRBJ2-7,TRBD2,-,CASSSGTSGPTYEQYF,TGCGCCAGCAGCTCCGGGACTAGCGGGCCCACCTACGAGCAGTACTTC
TRBV14,TRBJ2-1,-,-,CASSQVNEANEQFF,TGTGCCAGCAGTCAAGTTAACGAGGCCAATGAGCAGTTCTTC
TRBV10-3,TRBJ2-3,-,-,CAISESNVGQLTDTQYF,TGTGCCATCAGTGAGTCGAATGTTGGGCAACTCACAGATACGCAGTATTTT
TRBV28,TRBJ2-7,-,-,CASSFRGREQYF,TGTGCCAGCAGTTTCCGGGGGAGGGAGCAGTACTTC
TRBV7-2,TRBJ2-7,TRBD2,-,CASRPGTSGSYEQYF,TGTGCCAGCAGACCGGGGACTAGCGGCTCCTACGAGCAGTACTTC
TRBV6-1,TRBJ1-2,-,-,CASSDSGAGGYTF,TGTGCCAGCAGTGACTCAGGGGCGGGTGGCTACACCTTC
TRBV10-3,TRBJ2-7,TRBD2,-,CAIRGAGSSYEQYF,TGTGCCATCAGGGGAGCGGGATCCTCCTACGAGCAGTACTTC
TRBV29-1,TRBJ2-7,TRBD2,-,CSVEVAGGPSEQYF,TGCAGCGTTGAAGTGGCGGGAGGGCCGTCCGAGCAGTACTTC
TRBV4-1,TRBJ1-4,-,few,CASSRGEITGEKLFF,TGCGCCAGCAGCCGGGGGGAGATTACGGGGGAAAAACTGTTTTTT
TRBV15,TRBJ2-1,TRBD1,-,CATSRDRGQADEGRYNEQFF,TGTGCCACCAGCAGAGATCGGGGACAGGCGGATGAGGGGCGTTACAATGAGCAGTTCTTC
TRBV28,TRBJ1-2,-,once,CASSLTDVYGYTF,TGTGCCAGCAGTTTAACTGATGTCTATGGCTACACCTTC
TRBV29-1,TRBJ2-1,TRBD2,-,CSVEGWEGRNEQFF,TGCAGCGTTGAAGGGTGGGAGGGCCGCAATGAGCAGTTCTTC
TRBV28,TRBJ2-1,TRBD2,-,CASSFHFSGTSGIFASYNEQFF,TGTGCCAGCAGTTTCCACTTTTCCGGGACTAGCGGGATATTCGCCTCCTACAATGAGCAGTTCTTC
TRBV6-5,TRBJ2-1,TRBD2,-,CASSSLTSGRENEQFF,TGTGCCAGCAGTTCCCTGACTAGCGGGAGGGAGAATGAGCAGTTCTTC
TRBV19,TRBJ2-5,TRBD2,-,CATGGGVLETQYF,TGTGCCACGGGGGGGGGTGTATTGGAGACCCAGTACTTC
TRBV6-6,TRBJ2-5,-,-,CASRRLTGNGETQYF,TGTGCCAGCAGACGCCTAACAGGGAACGGAGAGACCCAGTACTTC
TRBV4-1,TRBJ2-7,-,-,CASSQDARDEQYF,TGCGCCAGCAGCCAAGATGCCCGGGACGAGCAGTACTTC
TRBV9,TRBJ2-6,-,-,CASSVRTDSGANVLTF,TGTGCCAGCAGCGTACGGACAGACTCTGGGGCCAACGTCCTGACTTTC
TRBV5-4,TRBJ2-1,TRBD2,-,CASSSPEGGNEQFF,TGTGCCAGCAGCTCTCCGGAGGGAGGGAATGAGCAGTTCTTC
TRBV4-2,TRBJ2-6,TRBD2,-,CASRPLGGYYHSGANVLTF,TGTGCCAGCAGGCCATTGGGGGGGTACTATCACTCTGGGGCCAACGTCCTGACTTTC
TRBV5-5,TRBJ2-2,TRBD1,-,CASSLFTGGFGGELFF,TGTGCCAGCAGCTTGTTCACAGGGGGCTTTGGCGGGGAGCTGTTTTTT
TRBV5-1,TRBJ2-1,TRBD1,-,CASSLEGAFGTDEQFF,TGCGCCAGCAGCTTGGAGGGGGCTTTCGGTACCGATGAGCAGTTCTTC
TRBV11-1,TRBJ2-1,TRBD2,few,CASSSRPAGGYNEQFF,TGTGCCAGCAGCTCTAGGCCAGCGGGAGGGTACAATGAGCAGTTCTTC
TRBV6-5,TRBJ2-7,TRBD2,-,CASSYGAGGVQYF,TGTGCCAGCAGTTACGGTGCGGGAGGGGTGCAGTACTTC
TRBV27,TRBJ2-7,TRBD1,-,CASSLTGAHYEQYF,TGTGCCAGCAGTTTAACAGGGGCTCACTACGAGCAGTACTTC
TRBV29-1,TRBJ1-1,-,-,CSPDVAGANTEAFF,TGCAGCCCCGACGTCGCGGGGGCCAACACTGAAGCTTTCTTT
TRBV2,TRBJ1-1,TRBD1,-,CASRRPTRDRGAFF,TGTGCCTCCCGCCGGCCAACCCGGGACAGGGGAGCTTTCTTT
TRBV19,TRBJ1-2,-,-,CASSTTENYGYTF,TGTGCCAGTAGTACAACAGAGAACTATGGCTACACCTTC
TRBV6-7,TRBJ1-5,-,-,CANQGYNQPQHF,TGTGCCAATCAGGGTTACAATCAGCCCCAGCATTTT
TRBV6-5,TRBJ2-3,TRBD2,-,CASRAWTSGLQYF,TGTGCCAGCAGGGCCTGGACTAGCGGGTTGCAGTATTTT
TRBV7-9,TRBJ2-7,TRBD2,-,CASSPVGGASYEQYF,TGTGCCAGCAGCCCGGTGGGAGGGGCTTCCTACGAGCAGTACTTC